This T cell receptor beta chain was observed in a study of graft-versus-host responses after intestinal transplantation. In the study overall: Tacrolimus plus steroids were given to all recipients for two to three years, preceded by anti-thymocyte globulin induction. Whole-study results and caveats: Researchers found GvH clones in recipient marrow, and some showed up first in ileum or blood.

Of note for this clone: The antigen is undetermined.

V dropped 8 bases and J dropped 5 bases, with 16 bases sitting between them. Germline V gene sequence: CDR1 SGHDN, CDR2 FVKESK. CDR3 length: 14 amino acids. The assay was immunoSEQ multiplex PCR, and TCRdb's table has in-frame clones only and misses some. Among fewer than 25,000 clones listed, 80% to 90% were seen once. Sequenced here: PBMCs, sampled roughly 68 weeks after intestinal transplant. The TCR was taken from a human patient who received an intestinal transplant, so some T cells may come from the graft donor. The V and J genes are TRBV14 and TRBJ1-3; weak D call: TRBD1 (6 bases). DNA for the CDR3: TGTGCCAGCCGGGGCCAGGGGAAGAGAAACACCATATATTTT. Translating it yields CASRGQGKRNTIYF.